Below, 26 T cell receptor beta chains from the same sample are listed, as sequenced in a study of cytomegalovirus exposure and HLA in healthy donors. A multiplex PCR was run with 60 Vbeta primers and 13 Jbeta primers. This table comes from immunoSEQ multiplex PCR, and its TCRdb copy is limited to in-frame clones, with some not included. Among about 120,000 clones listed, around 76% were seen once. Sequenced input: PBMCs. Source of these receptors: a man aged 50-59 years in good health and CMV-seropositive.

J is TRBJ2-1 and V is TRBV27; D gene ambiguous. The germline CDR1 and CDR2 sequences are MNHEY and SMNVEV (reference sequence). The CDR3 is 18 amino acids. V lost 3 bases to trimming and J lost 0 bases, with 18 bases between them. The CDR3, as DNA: TGTGCCAGCAGTTTGTCCCCCCTCCAGGCAAGCTCCTACAATGAGCAGTTCTTC. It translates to CASSLSPLQASSYNEQFF.

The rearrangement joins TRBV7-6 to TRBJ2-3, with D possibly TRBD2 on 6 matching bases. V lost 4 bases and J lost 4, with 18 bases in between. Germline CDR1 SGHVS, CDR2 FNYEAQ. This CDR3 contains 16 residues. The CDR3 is CASSSYAVGSPDTQYF. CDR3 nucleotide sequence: TGTGCCAGCAGCTCCTACGCGGTCGGGAGCCCAGATACGCAGTATTTT. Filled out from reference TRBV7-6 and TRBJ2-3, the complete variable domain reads GAGVSQSPRYKVTKRGQDVALRCDPISGHVSLYWYRQALGQGPEFLTYFNYEAQQDKSGLPNDRFSAERPEGSISTLTIQRTEQRDSAMYRCASSSYAVGSPDTQYFGPGTRLTVL.

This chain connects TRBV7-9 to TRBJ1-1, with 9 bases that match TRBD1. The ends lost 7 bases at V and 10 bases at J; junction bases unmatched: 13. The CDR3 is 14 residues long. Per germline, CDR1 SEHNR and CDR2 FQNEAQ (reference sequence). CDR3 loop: CASNFRQGVGGAFF. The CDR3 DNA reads TGTGCCAGCAACTTCCGACAGGGGGTTGGGGGAGCTTTCTTT.

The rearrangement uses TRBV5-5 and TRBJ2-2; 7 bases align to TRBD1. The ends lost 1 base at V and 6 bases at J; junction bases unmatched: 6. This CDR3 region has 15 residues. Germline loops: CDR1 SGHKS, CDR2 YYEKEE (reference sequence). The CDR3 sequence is CASSLTLTGAGELFF. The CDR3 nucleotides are TGTGCCAGCAGCTTGACCCTCACAGGGGCCGGGGAGCTGTTTTTT.

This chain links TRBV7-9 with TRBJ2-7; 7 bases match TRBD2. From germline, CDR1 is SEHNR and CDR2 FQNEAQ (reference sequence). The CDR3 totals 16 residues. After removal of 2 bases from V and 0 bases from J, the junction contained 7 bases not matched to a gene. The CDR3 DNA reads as TGTGCCAGCAGCTTATTACGCGGGAGTTCCTCCTACGAGCAGTACTTC. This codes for CASSLLRGSSSYEQYF.

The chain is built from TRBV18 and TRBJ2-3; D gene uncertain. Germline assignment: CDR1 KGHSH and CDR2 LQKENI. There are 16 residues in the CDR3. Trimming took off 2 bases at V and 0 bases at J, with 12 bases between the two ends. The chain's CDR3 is CASSPSLWASTDTQYF. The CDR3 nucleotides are TGTGCCAGCTCACCATCTCTCTGGGCAAGCACAGATACGCAGTATTTT.

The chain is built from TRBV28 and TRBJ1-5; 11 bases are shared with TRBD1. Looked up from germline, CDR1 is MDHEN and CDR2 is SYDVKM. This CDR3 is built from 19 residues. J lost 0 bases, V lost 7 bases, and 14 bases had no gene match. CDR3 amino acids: CASTPGWDRGFHSNQPQHF. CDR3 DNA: TGTGCCAGCACCCCGGGCTGGGACAGGGGGTTCCATAGCAATCAGCCCCAGCATTTT.

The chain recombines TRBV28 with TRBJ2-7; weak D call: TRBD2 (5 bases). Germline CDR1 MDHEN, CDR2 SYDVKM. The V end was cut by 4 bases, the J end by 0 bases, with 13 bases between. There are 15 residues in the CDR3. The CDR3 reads CASSSAGGSSYEQYF. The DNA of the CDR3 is TGTGCCAGCAGTTCCGCAGGAGGATCCTCCTACGAGCAGTACTTC. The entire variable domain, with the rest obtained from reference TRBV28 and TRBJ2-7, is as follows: DVKVTQSSRYLVKRTGEKVFLECVQDMDHENMFWYRQDPGLGLRLIYFSYDVKMKEKGDIPEGYSVSREKKERFSLILESASTNQTSMYLCASSSAGGSSYEQYFGPGTRLTVT.

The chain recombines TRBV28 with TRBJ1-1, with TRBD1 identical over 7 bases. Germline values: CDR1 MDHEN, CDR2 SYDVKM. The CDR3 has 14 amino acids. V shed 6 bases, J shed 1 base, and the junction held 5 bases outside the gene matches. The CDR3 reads CASRTGAGNTEAFF. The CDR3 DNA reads TGTGCCAGCAGAACAGGGGCAGGGAACACTGAAGCTTTCTTT.

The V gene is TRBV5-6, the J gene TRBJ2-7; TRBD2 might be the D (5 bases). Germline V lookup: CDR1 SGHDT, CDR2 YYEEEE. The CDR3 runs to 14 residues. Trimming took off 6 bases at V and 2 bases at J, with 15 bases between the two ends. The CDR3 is CASTPTRVTYEQYF. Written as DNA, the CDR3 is TGTGCCAGCACGCCAACGCGGGTGACCTACGAGCAGTACTTC. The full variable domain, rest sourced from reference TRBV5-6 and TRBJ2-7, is DAGVTQSPTHLIKTRGQQVTLRCSPKSGHDTVSWYQQALGQGPQFIFQYYEEEERQRGNFPDRFSGHQFPNYSSELNVNALLLGDSALYLCASTPTRVTYEQYFGPGTRLTVT.

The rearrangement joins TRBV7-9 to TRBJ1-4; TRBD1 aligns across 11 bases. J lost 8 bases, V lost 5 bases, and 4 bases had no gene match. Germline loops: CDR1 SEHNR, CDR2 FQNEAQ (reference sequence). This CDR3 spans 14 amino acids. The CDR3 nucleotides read TGTGCCAGCAGCACGGGACAGGGGGAAGAAAAACTGTTTTTT. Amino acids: CASSTGQGEEKLFF.

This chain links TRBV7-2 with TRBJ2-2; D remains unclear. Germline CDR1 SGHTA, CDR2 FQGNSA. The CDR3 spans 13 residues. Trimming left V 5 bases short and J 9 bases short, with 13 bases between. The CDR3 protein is CASSKTHSRELFF. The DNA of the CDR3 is TGTGCCAGCAGCAAGACACACTCAAGGGAGCTGTTTTTT.

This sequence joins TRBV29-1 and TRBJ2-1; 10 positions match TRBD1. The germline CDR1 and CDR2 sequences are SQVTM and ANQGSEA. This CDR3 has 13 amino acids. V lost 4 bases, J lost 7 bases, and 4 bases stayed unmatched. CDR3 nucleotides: TGCAGCGTTGCGGACAGGGGGTTAAATGAGCAGTTCTTC. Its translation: CSVADRGLNEQFF.

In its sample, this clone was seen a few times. CDR3 loop: CASSLGSGYKETQYF. CDR3 bases: TGCGCCAGCAGCTTGGGATCCGGGTACAAAGAGACCCAGTACTTC. J is TRBJ2-5 and V is TRBV5-1; D is unclear. With 0 bases removed from V and 3 bases from J, the gap between germline ends came to 12 bases. CDR1 and CDR2 (germline): SGHRS, YFSETQ. The CDR3 has 15 residues. The full variable domain, its missing parts supplied by reference TRBV5-1 and TRBJ2-5, is KAGVTQTPRYLIKTRGQQVTLSCSPISGHRSVSWYQQTPGQGLQFLFEYFSETQRNKGNFPGRFSGRQFSNSRSEMNVSTLELGDSALYLCASSLGSGYKETQYFGPGTRLLVL.

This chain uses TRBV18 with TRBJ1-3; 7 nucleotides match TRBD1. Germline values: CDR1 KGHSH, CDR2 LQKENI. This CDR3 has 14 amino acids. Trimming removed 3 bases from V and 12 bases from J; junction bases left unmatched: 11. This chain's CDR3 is CASSPSPDRAFIYF. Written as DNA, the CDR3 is TGTGCCAGCTCACCTTCGCCCGACAGGGCGTTCATATATTTT.

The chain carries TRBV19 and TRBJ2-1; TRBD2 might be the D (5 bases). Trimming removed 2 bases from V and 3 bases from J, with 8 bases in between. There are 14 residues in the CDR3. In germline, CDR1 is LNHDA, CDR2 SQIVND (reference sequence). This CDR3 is CASSIYGSYNEQFF. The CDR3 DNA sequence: TGTGCCAGTAGTATATATGGGAGCTACAATGAGCAGTTCTTC.

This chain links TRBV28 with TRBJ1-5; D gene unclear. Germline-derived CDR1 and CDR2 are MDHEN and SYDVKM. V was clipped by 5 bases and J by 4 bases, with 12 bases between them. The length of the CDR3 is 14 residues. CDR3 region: CASSIRVPNQPQHF. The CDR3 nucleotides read TGTGCCAGCAGTATCCGGGTCCCTAATCAGCCCCAGCATTTT.

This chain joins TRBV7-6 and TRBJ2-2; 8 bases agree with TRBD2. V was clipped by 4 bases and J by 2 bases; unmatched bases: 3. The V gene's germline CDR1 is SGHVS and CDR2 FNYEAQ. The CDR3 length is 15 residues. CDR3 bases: TGTGCCAGCAGCTCCGGGGGGGTCAACACCGGGGAGCTGTTTTTT. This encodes CASSSGGVNTGELFF.

Here the CDR3 reads CASSQDSFQETQYF. In DNA, the CDR3 is TGCGCCAGCAGCCAAGATAGCTTTCAAGAGACCCAGTACTTC. This rearrangement joins TRBV4-1 to TRBJ2-5; D call uncertain. The CDR3 is 14 residues long. V shed 0 bases and J shed 2 bases, with 7 bases lying between them. Germline CDR1 and CDR2: MGHRA and YSYEKL.

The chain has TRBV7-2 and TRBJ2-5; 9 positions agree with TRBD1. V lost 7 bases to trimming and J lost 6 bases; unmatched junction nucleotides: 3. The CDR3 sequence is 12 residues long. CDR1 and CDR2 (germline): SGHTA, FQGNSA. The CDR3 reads CASKYRGQTQYF. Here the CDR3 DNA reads TGTGCCAGCAAATACAGGGGGCAGACCCAGTACTTC.

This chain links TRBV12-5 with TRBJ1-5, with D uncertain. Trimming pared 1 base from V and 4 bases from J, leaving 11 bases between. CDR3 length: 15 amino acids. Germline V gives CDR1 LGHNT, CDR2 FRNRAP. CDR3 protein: CASGLATGLNQPQHF. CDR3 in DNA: TGTGCTAGTGGTTTGGCGACGGGTTTAAATCAGCCCCAGCATTTT.

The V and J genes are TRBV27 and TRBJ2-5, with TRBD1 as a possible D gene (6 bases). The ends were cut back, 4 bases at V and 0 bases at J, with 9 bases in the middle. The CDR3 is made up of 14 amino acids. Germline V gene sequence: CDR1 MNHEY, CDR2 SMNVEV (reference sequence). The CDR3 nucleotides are TGTGCCAGCAGTTCAAGGGGGTACCAAGAGACCCAGTACTTC. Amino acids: CASSSRGYQETQYF.

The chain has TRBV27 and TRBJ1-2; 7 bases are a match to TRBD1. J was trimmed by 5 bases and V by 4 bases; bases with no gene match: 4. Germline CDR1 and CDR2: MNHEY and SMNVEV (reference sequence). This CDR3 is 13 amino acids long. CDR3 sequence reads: CASSSDREYGYTF. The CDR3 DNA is TGTGCCAGCAGTTCAGACAGGGAATATGGCTACACCTTC.

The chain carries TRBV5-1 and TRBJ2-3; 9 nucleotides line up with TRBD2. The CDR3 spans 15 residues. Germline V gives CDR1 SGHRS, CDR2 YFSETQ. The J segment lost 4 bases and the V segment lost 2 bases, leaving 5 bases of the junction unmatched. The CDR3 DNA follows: TGCGCCAGCAGCTTCGGAGCGGGAGGCTCAGATACGCAGTATTTT. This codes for CASSFGAGGSDTQYF.

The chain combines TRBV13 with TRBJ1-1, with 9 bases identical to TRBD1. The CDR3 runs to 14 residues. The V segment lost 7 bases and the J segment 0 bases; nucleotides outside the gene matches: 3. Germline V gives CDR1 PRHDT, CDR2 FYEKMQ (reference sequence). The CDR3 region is CASTRTGVNTEAFF. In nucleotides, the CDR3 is TGTGCCAGCACCAGGACAGGGGTGAACACTGAAGCTTTCTTT.

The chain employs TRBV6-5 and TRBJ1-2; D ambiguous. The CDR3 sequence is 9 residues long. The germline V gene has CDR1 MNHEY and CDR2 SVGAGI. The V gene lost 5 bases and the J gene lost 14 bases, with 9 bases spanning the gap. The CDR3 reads CASSEARTF. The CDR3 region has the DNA TGTGCCAGCAGTGAAGCGCGGACCTTC.